The present T cell receptor (beta chain) was sequenced within a study of beta chain features in type 1 diabetes. Overall study results and limits: Shorter TCRB CDR3s, moderately but significantly so, marked every one of the four CD4+ subsets in Type 1 diabetes patients.

Germline loops: CDR1 SGHTA, CDR2 FQGNSA. Trimming shortened V by 2 bases and J by 4 bases, and 8 bases separated the two germline ends. The CDR3 spans 13 residues. To note about this clone: No antigen is known for it.

Expressed TCRB transcripts were sequenced after all isolated RNA was converted to cDNA. TCRdb keeps only in-frame clones here, not all; method: immunoSEQ multiplex PCR. The sample holds more than 550,000 clones; 11% to 15% are singletons and the top ten take 0.035% to 0.045%. This chain links TRBV7-2 with TRBJ2-5; D uncertain. Sequencing was done on a sample of naive CD4+ T cells from blood. The TCR was taken from a young man with type 1 diabetes. The CDR3 sequence: CASSLYTVETQYF. The CDR3 DNA sequence: TGTGCCAGCAGCTTATACACGGTAGAGACCCAGTACTTC.